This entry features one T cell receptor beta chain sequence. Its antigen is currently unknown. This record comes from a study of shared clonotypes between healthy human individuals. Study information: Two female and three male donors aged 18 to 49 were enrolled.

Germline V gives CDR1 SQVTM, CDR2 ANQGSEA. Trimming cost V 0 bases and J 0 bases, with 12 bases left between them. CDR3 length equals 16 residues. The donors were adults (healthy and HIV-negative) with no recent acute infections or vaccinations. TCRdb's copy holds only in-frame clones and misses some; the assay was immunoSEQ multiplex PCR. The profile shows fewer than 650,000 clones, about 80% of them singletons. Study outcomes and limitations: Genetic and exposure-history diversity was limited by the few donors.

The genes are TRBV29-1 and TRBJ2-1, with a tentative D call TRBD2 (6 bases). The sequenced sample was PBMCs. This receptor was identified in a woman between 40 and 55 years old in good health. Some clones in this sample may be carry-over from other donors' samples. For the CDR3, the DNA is TGCAGCGTTGAAGATACGGGGGAGAGCTCCTACAATGAGCAGTTCTTC. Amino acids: CSVEDTGESSYNEQFF.